This TCR beta chain was obtained from a study of regulatory T cells in long-lasting Graves disease. Points from the study as a whole: Preferential use of TRBV28, TRBJ1-2 and TRBJ2-5 was seen in persistent disease. Few sampled subjects may have lowered accuracy. Persistent Graves' patients showed less TCR diversity than newly diagnosed ones. Those with persistent disease had in common more public clonotypes (roughly 3,000) than new patients (roughly 970).

Time point specified: persistent/refractory GD, antithyroid drugs over 5 years with positive TRAb. Isolated PBMC RNA provided the starting material for the TCR library. Arm-PCR with iRepertoire HTBI primers amplified the CDR3 regions for these TCR beta libraries. One entry per CDR3 protein results from TCRdb running MiXCR on the multiplex PCR reads. The table lists 500,000 to 800,000 distinct CDR3 sequences, 25% to 30% of them singletons. Trimming removed 1 base at V and 2 bases at J, with 9 bases between. The CDR3 is 14 residues long. CDR1 and CDR2 from the germline V gene are LGHDT and YNNKEL (reference sequence). This clonotype was observed a few times. The antigen remains undetermined.

This rearrangement joins TRBV3-1 to TRBJ2-7; D is possibly TRBD2 (6 bases). The source material was peripheral blood mononuclear cells (PBMCs), sampled when the disease was refractory, from a patient treated with antithyroid drugs. This receptor was identified in a female donor with Graves disease. CDR3 amino acids: CASSQGGGTYEQYF. The CDR3 DNA reads TGTGCCAGCAGCCAAGGGGGAGGTACCTACGAGCAGTACTTC.